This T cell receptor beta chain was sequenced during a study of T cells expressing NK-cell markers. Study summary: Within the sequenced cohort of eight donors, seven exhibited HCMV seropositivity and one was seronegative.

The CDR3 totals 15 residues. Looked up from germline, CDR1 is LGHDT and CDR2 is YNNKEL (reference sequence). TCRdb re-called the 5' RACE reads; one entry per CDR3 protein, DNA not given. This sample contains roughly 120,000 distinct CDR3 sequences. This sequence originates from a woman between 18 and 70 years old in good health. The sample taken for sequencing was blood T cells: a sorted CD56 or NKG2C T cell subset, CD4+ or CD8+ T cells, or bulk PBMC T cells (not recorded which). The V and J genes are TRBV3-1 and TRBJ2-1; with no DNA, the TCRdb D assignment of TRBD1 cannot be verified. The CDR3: CASSRRGEPYNEQFF.